These T cell receptor beta chains were read from a single sample in a study of metastatic and nonmetastatic thyroid tumors. MiXCR was used by TCRdb to re-call the PCR reads. The sample includes about 40,000 clones, roughly a sixth of them seen just once. Sequencing was performed on blood. The receptors were gathered from a female donor with papillary thyroid cancer or a benign thyroid nodule (not recorded which). Some clones in this sample may be carry-over from other donors' samples. Each CDR3 is given with its conserved first and last residue. A D gene is named only where the DNA matches it firmly. Clone size is stated in some rows and not others, as once, few, many or a class when expanded.

V gene	J gene	D gene	clone size	CDR3 protein	CDR3 DNA
TRBV2	TRBJ1-5	-	-	CASTQLGAREPQHF	TGTGCCAGCACCCAATTGGGAGCACGGGAGCCCCAGCATTTT
TRBV3-1	TRBJ2-7	-	many	CASSQDRVGKHYEQYF	TGTGCCAGCAGCCAAGATCGGGTTGGCAAGCACTACGAGCAGTACTTC
TRBV4-1	TRBJ1-1	-	few	CASSQTGRSQLNTEALF	TGCGCCAGCAGCCAAACGGGACGCTCACAGCTGAACACTGAAGCTCTCTTT
TRBV2	TRBJ2-7	-	medium-sized	CASSVRTPEQYF	TGTGCCAGCAGCGTTAGGACACCCGAGCAGTACTTC
TRBV28	TRBJ1-5	-	medium-sized	CASATAWGNQPQHF	TGTGCCAGCGCCACAGCCTGGGGCAATCAGCCCCAGCATTTT
TRBV2	TRBJ1-1	-	-	CASSEIQNTEAFF	TGTGCCAGCAGTGAAATACAGAACACTGAAGCTTTCTTT
TRBV29-1	TRBJ2-3	-	many	CSVDGATDTQYF	TGCAGCGTTGATGGTGCCACAGATACGCAGTATTTT
TRBV11-2	TRBJ2-3	-	once	CASSFLGGESADTQYF	TGTGCCAGCAGCTTCTTAGGGGGGGAAAGTGCAGATACGCAGTATTTT
TRBV13	TRBJ2-7	TRBD1	few	CASSLGRTGQSYEQYF	TGTGCCAGCAGCTTAGGGCGGACAGGTCAGTCCTACGAGCAGTACTTC
TRBV3-1	TRBJ2-5	-	-	CASSKENQYF	TGTGCCAGCAGCAAAGAGAACCAGTACTTC
TRBV2	TRBJ2-7	-	many	CASRVQGRNEQYF	TGTGCCAGCAGAGTGCAGGGGAGGAACGAGCAGTACTTC
TRBV6-1	TRBJ1-2	TRBD1	-	CASIGGQGARSGYTF	TGTGCCAGCATCGGCGGGCAGGGGGCGCGAAGTGGCTACACCTTC
TRBV9	TRBJ2-1	TRBD2	many	CASSVGLAGGIDEQFF	TGTGCCAGCAGCGTAGGTCTAGCGGGAGGGATCGATGAGCAGTTCTTC
TRBV12-3/TRBV12-4	TRBJ2-6	-	few	CAIRCSGANVLTF	TGTGCCATCCGGTGTTCTGGGGCCAACGTCCTGACTTTC
TRBV2	TRBJ1-3	-	few	CASSEAGFGNTIYF	TGTGCCAGCAGTGAGGCCGGCTTCGGAAACACCATATATTTT
TRBV3-1	TRBJ2-7	-	many	CASSQGAYEQYF	TGTGCCAGCAGCCAAGGGGCCTACGAGCAGTACTTC
TRBV12-3/TRBV12-4	TRBJ2-2	-	many	CASSYNTGELFF	TGTGCCAGCAGTTATAACACCGGGGAGCTGTTTTTT
TRBV30	TRBJ2-7	-	medium-sized	CAWSLRPRYEQYF	TGTGCCTGGAGTCTCCGACCGCGTTACGAGCAGTACTTC
TRBV20-1	TRBJ1-1	-	-	CSERDFDGEAFF	TGCAGTGAGAGAGATTTTGACGGAGAAGCTTTCTTT
TRBV15	TRBJ2-1	-	-	CATSRTDGTEVYNEQFF	TGTGCCACCAGCAGAACAGACGGGACTGAGGTATACAATGAGCAGTTCTTC
TRBV10-1	TRBJ1-5	-	many	CASSEFLMWTDSNQPQHF	TGCGCCAGCAGTGAGTTTTTAATGTGGACCGATAGCAATCAGCCCCAGCATTTT
TRBV12-3/TRBV12-4	TRBJ2-2	TRBD1	few	CASRTGTVTGELFF	TGTGCCAGCAGGACCGGGACAGTTACCGGGGAGCTGTTTTTT
TRBV11-2	TRBJ2-2	TRBD2	many	CASSPGLAGGELFF	TGTGCCAGCAGTCCGGGACTAGCTGGCGGGGAGCTGTTTTTT
TRBV15	TRBJ1-6	-	many	CATSRDFSGGSPLHF	TGTGCCACCAGCAGAGATTTTAGCGGCGGATCACCCCTCCACTTT
TRBV4-1	TRBJ2-7	TRBD1	many	CASRRDPGQGSYEQYF	TGCGCCAGCAGACGCGATCCGGGACAGGGCTCCTACGAGCAGTACTTC
TRBV7-8	TRBJ2-7	-	many	CASSPDGVPYEQYF	TGTGCCAGCAGCCCCGACGGGGTGCCCTACGAGCAGTACTTC
TRBV20-1	TRBJ2-7	TRBD2	many	CSVRTSGSQYF	TGCAGTGTTAGGACTAGCGGCTCGCAGTACTTC
TRBV6-5	TRBJ1-2	TRBD1	many	CASSYSRTGGSYGYTF	TGTGCCAGCAGTTACTCGAGGACAGGGGGAAGCTATGGCTACACCTTC
TRBV30	TRBJ2-3	-	-	CAWSPSDTQYF	TGTGCCTGGAGTCCGAGCGATACGCAGTATTTT
TRBV4-1	TRBJ1-2	TRBD1	many	CASSHLETGGVEGYTF	TGCGCCAGCAGCCATTTGGAGACAGGGGGCGTGGAGGGCTACACCTTC
TRBV6-1	TRBJ1-2	TRBD1	few	CASSEEYRDRAGYTF	TGTGCCAGCAGTGAAGAGTACCGGGACAGGGCCGGCTACACCTTC
TRBV7-8	TRBJ1-1	-	many	CASSLSSVRQEEAFF	TGTGCCAGCAGCTTGAGTTCTGTGCGACAAGAAGAAGCTTTCTTT